This T cell receptor beta chain derives from a study of T cell repertoires in cytomegalovirus infection. Study background: HLA-B-restricted CMV epitopes that are well studied, plus recently identified HLA-C-restricted ones, were used by the study.

Findings and caveats of the study: HLA-C-restricted CMV clonotypes gave the most frequent clonotype in two of eight donors.

TCRdb fed the reads into MiXCR, producing one record per CDR3 protein. This table has 750,000 to 950,000 distinct CDR3 sequences, just under 30% appearing once. Between the trimmed V and J ends, which lost 0 bases and 0 bases, there was a span of 15 bases. The CDR3 loop spans 19 amino acids. Germline V gives CDR1 MRHNA, CDR2 SNTAGT. Worth noting for this clonotype: Its antigen is unidentified.

This clonotype originated in a human donor in good health (CMV status not recorded). Some clones in this sample may be carry-over from other donors' samples. This material consisted of cultured CD8+ T cells from PBMCs, taken from culture after CMV antigen stimulation. The rearrangement joins TRBV6-4 to TRBJ2-6; D perhaps matches TRBD1 (6 bases). CDR3 region: CASSDSTGQPSSGANVLTF. As DNA, the CDR3 is TGTGCCAGCAGTGACTCGACAGGACAGCCTAGCTCTGGGGCCAACGTCCTGACTTTC.